A selection of T cell receptor beta chains follows, all from one sample in a study of CD8 T cells in Susac syndrome. MiXCR, applied by TCRdb to the immunoSEQ multiplex PCR reads, yields one record per CDR3 protein. In the table there are 150,000 to 200,000 distinct CDR3 sequences, approximately 95% of which are singletons. The source material was CD4+ T cells from PBMCs. These receptors were obtained from a human donor with multiple sclerosis. Each CDR3 is given with its conserved first and last residue. A D gene is named only where the DNA matches it firmly. Size is omitted from some rows. Given values are once, few, many or a class for expanded clones.

V gene,clone size,J gene,D gene,CDR3 protein,CDR3 DNA
TRBV7-2,few,TRBJ2-5,TRBD2,CASSAGGAGETQYF,TGTGCCAGCAGTGCCGGGGGGGCGGGGGAGACCCAGTACTTC
TRBV5-1,.,TRBJ2-2,TRBD2,CASSPGTSWNTGELFF,TGCGCCAGCAGCCCCGGGACTAGCTGGAACACCGGGGAGCTGTTTTTT
TRBV18,once,TRBJ2-7,TRBD1,CASSSGTGERFYEQYF,TGTGCCAGCTCATCCGGGACAGGGGAACGGTTCTACGAGCAGTACTTC
TRBV4-3,.,TRBJ1-2,.,CASSQEREANYGYTF,TGCGCCAGCAGCCAAGAACGGGAGGCTAACTATGGCTACACCTTC
TRBV18,.,TRBJ1-1,TRBD1,CASSQTTGDTEAFF,TGTGCCAGCTCACAAACGACAGGGGACACTGAAGCTTTCTTT
TRBV3-1,.,TRBJ2-1,TRBD2,CASSQDTLAGVIYNEQFF,TGTGCCAGCAGCCAAGATACACTAGCGGGAGTCATCTACAATGAGCAGTTCTTC
TRBV29-1,.,TRBJ2-2,TRBD1,CSVAGGMAIGELFF,TGCAGCGTTGCAGGGGGCATGGCCATCGGGGAGCTGTTTTTT
TRBV27,.,TRBJ1-4,TRBD1,CASRTGANEKLFF,TGTGCCAGCAGGACAGGGGCTAATGAAAAACTGTTTTTT
TRBV6-2/TRBV6-3,.,TRBJ2-3,TRBD2,CASSYSLGLANTDTQYF,TGTGCCAGCAGTTACTCACTGGGACTAGCGAATACAGATACGCAGTATTTT
TRBV5-1,.,TRBJ1-2,.,CASSNAQSGYTF,TGCGCCAGCAGCAACGCACAAAGTGGCTACACCTTC
TRBV3-1,.,TRBJ2-7,TRBD2,CASSQGLAGGVSYEQYF,TGTGCCAGCAGCCAAGGACTAGCGGGGGGAGTTTCCTACGAGCAGTACTTC
TRBV5-4,.,TRBJ2-5,.,CASSFTQEAQYF,TGTGCCAGCAGCTTTACCCAAGAGGCCCAGTACTTC
TRBV10-3,.,TRBJ1-2,.,CAMAGTNYGYTF,TGTGCCATGGCCGGGACTAACTATGGCTACACCTTC
TRBV18,.,TRBJ2-7,.,CASSPFPAYEQYF,TGTGCCAGCTCACCCTTCCCGGCATACGAGCAGTACTTC
TRBV13,.,TRBJ2-3,.,CASSLEGHSTDTQYF,TGTGCCAGCAGCTTAGAGGGACATAGCACAGATACGCAGTATTTT
TRBV3-1,.,TRBJ2-2,.,CASSRGVLGTGELFF,TGTGCCAGCAGCCGGGGGGTTCTGGGGACCGGGGAGCTGTTTTTT
TRBV28,.,TRBJ2-5,TRBD2,CASSSASGEAETQYF,TGTGCCAGCAGTTCAGCTAGCGGGGAGGCGGAGACCCAGTACTTC
TRBV24-1,.,TRBJ2-3,TRBD2,CATSDPGLAGVDTQYF,TGTGCCACCAGTGACCCTGGACTAGCGGGAGTAGATACGCAGTATTTT
TRBV4-3,.,TRBJ2-7,.,CASSQEVSGLSYEQYF,TGCGCCAGCAGCCAAGAAGTCAGCGGTCTCTCCTACGAGCAGTACTTC
TRBV19,.,TRBJ2-6,.,CATNPADSGANVLTF,TGTGCCACCAACCCTGCGGACTCTGGGGCCAACGTCCTGACTTTC
TRBV7-9,once,TRBJ2-7,TRBD1,CASSLQGLDYEQYF,TGTGCCAGCAGCCTACAGGGGCTGGACTACGAGCAGTACTTC
TRBV20-1,.,TRBJ1-5,TRBD1,CSARGITGGGQPQHF,TGCAGTGCTAGAGGCATAACAGGGGGAGGTCAGCCCCAGCATTTT
TRBV7-9,once,TRBJ1-1,TRBD1,CASSTDRGDLEAEAFF,TGTGCCAGCAGCACCGACAGGGGCGACCTCGAAGCTGAAGCTTTCTTT
TRBV7-3,once,TRBJ2-3,TRBD2,CASSFGAGGADTQYF,TGTGCCAGCAGCTTCGGAGCGGGGGGGGCAGATACGCAGTATTTT
TRBV28,.,TRBJ2-2,.,CASSPHSGNTGELFF,TGTGCCAGCAGTCCCCATAGCGGGAACACCGGGGAGCTGTTTTTT
TRBV6-5,.,TRBJ1-2,TRBD1,CASSPGGWGGYTF,TGTGCCAGCAGTCCAGGGGGCTGGGGCGGCTACACCTTC
TRBV19,.,TRBJ1-5,.,CASSGTYSNQPQHF,TGTGCCAGTAGTGGGACATATAGCAATCAGCCCCAGCATTTT
TRBV20-1,.,TRBJ2-7,TRBD2,CSARYLLAGGTYEQYF,TGCAGTGCTAGATACCTCCTAGCGGGAGGGACCTACGAGCAGTACTTC
TRBV30,.,TRBJ1-2,.,CAWSLDGHGYTF,TGTGCCTGGAGCCTAGACGGGCATGGCTACACCTTC
TRBV5-1,.,TRBJ2-5,.,CASSSGQQQETQYF,TGCGCCAGCAGCTCCGGACAGCAACAAGAGACCCAGTACTTC
TRBV20-1,.,TRBJ2-5,.,CSAPGSGNQETQYF,TGCAGTGCCCCAGGGTCGGGGAACCAAGAGACCCAGTACTTC
TRBV20-1,.,TRBJ2-5,.,CSASGRGRLLVDINPETQYF,TGCAGTGCTAGCGGGAGGGGGCGCCTTCTGGTCGACATAAACCCAGAGACCCAGTACTTC
TRBV9,.,TRBJ2-4,.,CAASPHIQYF,TGTGCCGCCTCCCCGCACATTCAGTACTTC
TRBV5-1,.,TRBJ2-5,.,CASSAPDASGETQYF,TGCGCCAGCAGCGCACCGGACGCTTCAGGAGAGACCCAGTACTTC
TRBV2,.,TRBJ2-2,.,CASGRATGELFF,TGTGCCAGCGGCAGGGCCACCGGGGAGCTGTTTTTT
TRBV15,.,TRBJ2-3,TRBD2,CATGLAGVDTQYF,TGTGCCACCGGATTAGCGGGGGTAGATACGCAGTATTTT
TRBV7-9,once,TRBJ1-1,.,CASSLGGGISEAFF,TGTGCCAGCAGCTTAGGGGGCGGGATCTCTGAAGCTTTCTTT
TRBV2,.,TRBJ1-2,.,CASSDNAEIGYTF,TGTGCCAGCAGTGATAATGCGGAGATAGGCTACACCTTC
TRBV7-3,.,TRBJ2-2,.,CASSLKAQNTGELFF,TGTGCCAGCAGCTTAAAAGCGCAGAACACCGGGGAGCTGTTTTTT
TRBV4-3,.,TRBJ2-1,TRBD2,CASSLTSGTYNEQFF,TGCGCCAGCAGCCTTACTAGCGGAACTTACAATGAGCAGTTCTTC
TRBV7-9,.,TRBJ1-4,.,CASSRLEDEKLFF,TGTGCCAGCAGTCGCCTGGAGGATGAAAAACTGTTTTTT
TRBV28,.,TRBJ1-1,.,CASSTHGRINTEAFF,TGTGCCAGCAGTACCCACGGACGGATAAACACTGAAGCTTTCTTT
TRBV6-5,.,TRBJ1-5,.,CASSHPDQPQHF,TGTGCCAGCAGTCACCCTGATCAGCCCCAGCATTTT
TRBV6-6,.,TRBJ2-3,.,CASSYRSTDTQYF,TGTGCCAGCAGTTACCGCTCCACAGATACGCAGTATTTT
TRBV2,.,TRBJ2-3,TRBD2,CASSEMVAGGLNTQYF,TGTGCCAGCAGTGAGATGGTGGCGGGGGGGCTGAATACGCAGTATTTT
TRBV20-1,.,TRBJ1-5,TRBD1,CSAITGGHVNQPQHF,TGCAGTGCTATAACAGGGGGGCACGTAAATCAGCCCCAGCATTTT